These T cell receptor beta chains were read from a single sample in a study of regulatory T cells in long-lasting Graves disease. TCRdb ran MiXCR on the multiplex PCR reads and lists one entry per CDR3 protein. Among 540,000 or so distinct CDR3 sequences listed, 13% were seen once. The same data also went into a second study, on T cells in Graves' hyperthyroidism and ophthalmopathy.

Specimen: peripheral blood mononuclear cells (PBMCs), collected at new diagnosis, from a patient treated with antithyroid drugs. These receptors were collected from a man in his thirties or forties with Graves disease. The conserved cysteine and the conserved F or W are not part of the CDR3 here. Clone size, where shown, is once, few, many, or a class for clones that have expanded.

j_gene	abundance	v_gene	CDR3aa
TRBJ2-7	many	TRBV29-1	SADLVGEQY
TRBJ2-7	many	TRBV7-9	ASSRTGGGGEQY
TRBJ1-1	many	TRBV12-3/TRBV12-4	ASSLMAKDRVDEMAF
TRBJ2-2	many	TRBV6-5	ASSFPGPNTGELF
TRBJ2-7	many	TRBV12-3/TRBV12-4	ASSRVSLDYEQY
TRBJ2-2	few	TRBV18	ASSLPGLNTGELF
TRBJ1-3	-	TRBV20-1	SARTFMGNTIY
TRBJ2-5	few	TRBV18	ASSPPGYQETQY
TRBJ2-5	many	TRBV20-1	SAGNTGGETQY
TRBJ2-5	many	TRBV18	ASSTYQETQY
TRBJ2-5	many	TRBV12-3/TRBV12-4	ASSPGLAQY
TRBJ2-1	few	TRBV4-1	ASSAGTYAYNEQF
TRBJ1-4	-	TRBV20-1	SARAPGREKLF
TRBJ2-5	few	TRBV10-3	AISARQAEQETQY
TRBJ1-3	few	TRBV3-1	ASSQDSVIRIVGTGNTIY